Included here is one TCR beta chain sequence, with context. These data originate in a study of blood T cell repertoires in COVID-19. Study-wide context: From the United States, Italy and Spain came samples of acute and convalescent COVID-19. The analysed material was cDNA or gDNA that came from T cells, B-cell-depleted T cells, or PBMCs.

As handled by the study authors: The authors estimated nucleated cell counts from reference gene primer amplification. Assay: immunoSEQ multiplex PCR; the TCRdb copy retains only in-frame clones and omits some. V and J calls and clone size follow that table, whereas D and trimming were derived from the DNA. The table includes some 200,000 clones, 87% detected once. This CDR3 comprises 13 residues. Germline CDR1 and CDR2: SNHLY and FYNNEI. V was cut by 8 bases and J by 7 bases, with 18 bases left in between. Source material: peripheral blood. This chain joins TRBV2 and TRBJ2-7, with a tentative D call TRBD2 (5 bases). This clonotype was sampled from a woman younger than 30 who had recovered from COVID-19. Here the CDR3 DNA reads TGTGCCAGCTCCGGAGGTCGGTACCGGGAGCAGTACTTC. This codes for CASSGGRYREQYF.